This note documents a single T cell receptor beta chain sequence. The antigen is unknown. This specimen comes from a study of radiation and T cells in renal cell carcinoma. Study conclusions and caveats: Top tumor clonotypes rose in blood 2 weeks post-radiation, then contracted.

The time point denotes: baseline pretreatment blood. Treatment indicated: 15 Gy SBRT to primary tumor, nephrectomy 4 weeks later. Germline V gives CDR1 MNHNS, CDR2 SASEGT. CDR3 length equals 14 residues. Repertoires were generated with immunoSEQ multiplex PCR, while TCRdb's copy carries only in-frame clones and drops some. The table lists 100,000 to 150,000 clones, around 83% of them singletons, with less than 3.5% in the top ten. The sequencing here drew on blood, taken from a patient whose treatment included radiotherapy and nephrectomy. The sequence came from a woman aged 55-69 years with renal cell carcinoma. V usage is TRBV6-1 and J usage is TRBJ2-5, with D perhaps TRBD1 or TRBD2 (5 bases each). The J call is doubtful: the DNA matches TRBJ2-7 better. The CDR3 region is CASSEFWGSYEQYF. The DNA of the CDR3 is TGTGCCAGCAGTGAATTTTGGGGGTCCTACGAGCAGTACTTC.